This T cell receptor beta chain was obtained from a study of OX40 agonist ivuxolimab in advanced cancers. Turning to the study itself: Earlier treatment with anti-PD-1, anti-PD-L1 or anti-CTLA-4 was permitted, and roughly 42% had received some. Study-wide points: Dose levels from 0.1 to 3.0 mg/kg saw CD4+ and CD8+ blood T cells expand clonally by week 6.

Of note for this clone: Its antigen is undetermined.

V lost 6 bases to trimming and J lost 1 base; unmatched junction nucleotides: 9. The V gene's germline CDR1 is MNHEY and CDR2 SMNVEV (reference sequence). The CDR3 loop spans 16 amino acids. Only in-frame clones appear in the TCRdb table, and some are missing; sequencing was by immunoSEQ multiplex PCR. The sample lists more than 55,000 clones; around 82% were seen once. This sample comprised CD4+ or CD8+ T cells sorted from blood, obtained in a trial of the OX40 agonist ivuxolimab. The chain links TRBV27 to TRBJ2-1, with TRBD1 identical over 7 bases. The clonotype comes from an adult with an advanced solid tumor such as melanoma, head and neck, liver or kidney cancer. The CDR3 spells CASSPNRGQSYNEQFF. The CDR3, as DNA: TGTGCCAGCAGCCCAAACAGGGGTCAGTCCTACAATGAGCAGTTCTTC.